The table lists the clone carrying this TCR beta chain with a few counts. The record originates from a study of OX40 agonist ivuxolimab in advanced cancers. V shed 3 bases and J shed 6 bases, with 21 bases lying between them. This CDR3 spans 17 amino acids. Germline V gene lookup returns CDR1 SGHNT and CDR2 YENEEA. TCRdb's copy holds only in-frame clones and misses some; the assay was immunoSEQ multiplex PCR. Among nearly 80,000 clones listed, 70% to 90% were seen once. Sequencing was performed on CD4+ or CD8+ T cells sorted from blood, taken in a trial of the OX40 agonist ivuxolimab. The rearrangement links TRBV11-3 to TRBJ2-1; D gene unclear. The clonotype was recovered from an adult with an advanced solid tumor such as melanoma, head and neck, liver or kidney cancer. In DNA, the CDR3 is TGTGCCAGCAGCTTGGGCCTTCAGGTGAAGGGTCTCAATGAGCAGTTCTTC. This gives the protein CASSLGLQVKGLNEQFF.